The source of this T cell receptor (beta chain) is a study of cytomegalovirus exposure and HLA in healthy donors. The sample holds a few counts of this clone. Its antigen remains unidentified. Study-wide results and caveats: An analysis done earlier found most TCR beta V segments productive about 87% or about 30% of the time. A few V segments could not be told apart, such as TRBV6-2 and TRBV6-3, and were left out.

The CDR3 has 13 residues. From germline, CDR1 is MNHNS and CDR2 SASEGT. V was trimmed by 9 bases and J by 3 bases, leaving 13 bases between them. The study ran its PCR with 60 Vbeta and 13 Jbeta primers. Using immunoSEQ multiplex PCR, the repertoire was profiled, and TCRdb retains in-frame clones only, with some absent. This table holds around 180,000 clones, approximately 71% found once. The receptor was isolated from a girl aged 5-17 years in good health and CMV-seronegative. The sequenced sample was PBMCs. The V call is TRBV6-1, the J call TRBJ2-3; the D gene is possibly TRBD2 (5 bases). In DNA form, the CDR3 reads TGTGCCAGTATGATAGGCGGGACAGATACGCAGTATTTT. Encoded protein: CASMIGGTDTQYF.